The T cell receptor (beta chain) under discussion was sequenced for a study of blood T cell repertoires in COVID-19. Turning to the study itself: T cells, B-cell-depleted T cells, or PBMCs provided the cDNA or gDNA that served as material.

Clones were sequenced by immunoSEQ multiplex PCR, and TCRdb holds only the in-frame ones, with some missing. The sample records over 350,000 clones, around nine tenths being singletons. Self-reported history from a screening survey and questionnaire set each donor's cohort. Cohort 3 recovery required two negative PCRs, clearance, or symptom resolution. CDR3 length equals 14 residues. The germline V and J ends were trimmed by 8 bases and 0 bases, with 16 bases remaining between them. The germline CDR1 and CDR2 sequences are GTSNPN and SVGIG (reference sequence). The sample was PBMCs or T cells enriched from blood (not recorded which). The chain uses TRBV30 and TRBJ1-1, with D possibly being TRBD1 (5 bases). This TCR derives from a woman between 45 and 60 years old who had recovered from COVID-19. The DNA of the CDR3 is TGTGCCCAGGGCCAGGATCCCTTGAACACTGAAGCTTTCTTT. Protein: CAQGQDPLNTEAFF.